What follows is one T cell receptor (beta chain) and its context. Its antigen is as yet unknown. This sample is drawn from a study of radiotherapy plus CTLA-4 blockade in lung cancer. General study findings and limits: With interferon-beta, early dynamics of blood T cell clones were reported to best predict response. There was expansion of tumor-derived TCR clones in blood after radiotherapy plus ipilimumab.

Lung cancer patients with chemo-refractory metastatic non-small-cell disease were given focal radiation plus CTLA-4 blockade with ipilimumab. Using immunoSEQ multiplex PCR, the repertoire was profiled, and TCRdb retains in-frame clones only, with some absent. The sample consists of some 40,000 clones, roughly four fifths of them appearing once. This receptor was taken from a human donor with non-small cell lung cancer whose response to radiotherapy plus ipilimumab could not be evaluated. The sequencing used peripheral blood, collected from a patient treated with radiotherapy plus ipilimumab.

CDR3 loop: CASSLGTGPEGSPLHF. For the CDR3, the DNA is TGCGCCAGCAGCTTAGGGACAGGGCCCGAGGGTTCACCCCTCCACTTT. V and J are TRBV5-1 and TRBJ1-6, with 9 bases lining up with TRBD1. Germline V lookup: CDR1 SGHRS, CDR2 YFSETQ. The junction had 9 bases not matched to a gene; V was cut back by 2 bases and J by 9 bases. The CDR3 has 16 amino acids. Complete variable domain (other parts from reference TRBV5-1 and TRBJ1-6): KAGVTQTPRYLIKTRGQQVTLSCSPISGHRSVSWYQQTPGQGLQFLFEYFSETQRNKGNFPGRFSGRQFSNSRSEMNVSTLELGDSALYLCASSLGTGPEGSPLHFGNGTRLTVT.